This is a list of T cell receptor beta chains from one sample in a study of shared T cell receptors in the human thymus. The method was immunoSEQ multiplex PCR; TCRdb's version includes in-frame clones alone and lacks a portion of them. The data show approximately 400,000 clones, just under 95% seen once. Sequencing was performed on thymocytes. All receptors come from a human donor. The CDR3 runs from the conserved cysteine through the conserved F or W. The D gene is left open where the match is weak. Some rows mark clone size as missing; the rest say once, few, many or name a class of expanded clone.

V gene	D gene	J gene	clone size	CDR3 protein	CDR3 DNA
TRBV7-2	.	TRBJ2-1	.	CASSLQLKRALSSYNEQFF	TGTGCCAGCAGCCTCCAGCTGAAGCGGGCCCTAAGCTCCTACAATGAGCAGTTCTTC
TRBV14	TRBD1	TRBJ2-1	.	CASSQTGQGTIKYEQFF	TGTGCCAGCAGCCAAACAGGACAGGGGACCATTAAGTATGAGCAGTTCTTC
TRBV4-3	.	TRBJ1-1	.	CASSPMEGTEAFF	TGCGCCAGCAGCCCGATGGAGGGGACTGAAGCTTTCTTT
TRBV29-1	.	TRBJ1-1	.	CSVVVLGGQNRDCMNTEAFF	TGCAGCGTTGTGGTCCTGGGGGGGCAGAACAGGGATTGCATGAACACTGAAGCTTTCTTT
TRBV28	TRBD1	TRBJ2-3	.	CASSWTGSTDTQYF	TGTGCCAGCAGTTGGACAGGGAGCACAGATACGCAGTATTTT
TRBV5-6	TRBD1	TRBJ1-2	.	CASSFDRVYGYTF	TGTGCCAGCAGCTTTGACAGGGTCTATGGCTACACCTTC
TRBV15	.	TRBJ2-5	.	CATSIAITPGTAGEETQYF	TGTGCCACCAGCATAGCTATAACCCCCGGGACAGCGGGCGAAGAGACCCAGTACTTC
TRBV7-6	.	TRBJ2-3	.	CASSWTPHRGTDTQYF	TGTGCCAGCAGCTGGACTCCCCATAGAGGCACAGATACGCAGTATTTT
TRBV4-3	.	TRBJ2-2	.	CASSQERQGRTGELFF	TGCGCCAGCAGCCAAGAACGCCAGGGACGAACCGGGGAGCTGTTTTTT
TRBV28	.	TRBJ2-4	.	CASSSGVEDPQNIQYF	TGTGCCAGCAGTTCCGGGGTCGAGGATCCCCAAAACATTCAGTACTTC
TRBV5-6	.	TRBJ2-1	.	CASSLVSGNEQFF	TGTGCCAGCAGCTTGGTTTCAGGAAATGAGCAGTTCTTC
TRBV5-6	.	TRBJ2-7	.	CASSLIESAGEQYF	TGTGCCAGCAGCTTGATTGAATCGGCGGGAGAGCAGTACTTC
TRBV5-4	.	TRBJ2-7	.	CASSFHSSPAYEQYF	TGTGCCAGCAGCTTCCATTCCTCGCCCGCCTACGAGCAGTACTTC
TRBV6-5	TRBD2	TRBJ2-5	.	CASSSGGSGETQYF	TGTGCCAGCAGTTCCGGCGGGAGTGGAGAGACCCAGTACTTC
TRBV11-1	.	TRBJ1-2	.	CASSLPTGNPYGYTF	TGTGCCAGCAGCTTACCCACAGGGAACCCCTATGGCTACACCTTC
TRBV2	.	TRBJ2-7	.	CASSGTYEQYF	TGTGCCAGCAGTGGCACCTACGAGCAGTACTTC
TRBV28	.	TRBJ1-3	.	CASSLLGYSSGNTIYF	TGTGCCAGCAGTTTACTAGGGTATTCCTCTGGAAACACCATATATTTT
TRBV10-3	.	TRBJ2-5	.	CAIRVSAAEETQYF	TGTGCCATCAGGGTTTCGGCCGCAGAAGAGACCCAGTACTTC
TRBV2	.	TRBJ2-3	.	CASSENPGVISTDTQYF	TGTGCCAGCAGTGAAAACCCGGGAGTGATCTCAACAGATACGCAGTATTTT
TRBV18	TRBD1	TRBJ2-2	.	CASSEGEDRGNTGELFF	TGTGCCAGCTCAGAAGGGGAAGACAGGGGGAACACCGGGGAGCTGTTTTTT
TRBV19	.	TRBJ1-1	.	CASMRDGMNTEAFF	TGTGCCAGTATGAGGGACGGGATGAACACTGAAGCTTTCTTT
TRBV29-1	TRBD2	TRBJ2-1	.	CSVPGTRYNEQFF	TGCAGCGTTCCAGGGACTAGATACAATGAGCAGTTCTTC
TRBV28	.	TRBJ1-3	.	CSVARSGNTIYF	TGTTCTGTGGCCCGCTCTGGAAACACCATATATTTT
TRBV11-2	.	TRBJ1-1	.	CASSLVRGGLENTEAFF	TGTGCCAGCAGCTTAGTTCGGGGGGGGCTTGAAAACACTGAAGCTTTCTTT
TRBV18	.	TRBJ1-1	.	CASSPGTGNTEAFF	TGTGCCAGCTCACCCGGGACGGGGAACACTGAAGCTTTCTTT
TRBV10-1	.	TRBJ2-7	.	CASRFLGVSRFSYEQYF	TGCGCCAGCAGGTTTCTGGGGGTCAGCCGTTTCTCCTACGAGCAGTACTTC
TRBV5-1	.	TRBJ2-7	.	CASSLGQGRNEQYF	TGCGCCAGCAGCTTGGGGCAGGGTCGCAACGAGCAGTACTTC
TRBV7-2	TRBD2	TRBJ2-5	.	CASSSLAGERRETQYF	TGTGCCAGCAGCTCACTAGCGGGAGAGAGGCGGGAGACCCAGTACTTC
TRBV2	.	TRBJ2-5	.	CASRLGLEETQYF	TGTGCCAGCAGACTAGGGTTGGAAGAGACCCAGTACTTC
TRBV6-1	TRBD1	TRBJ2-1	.	CASSAQDRLDPIDHYNEQFF	TGTGCCAGCAGTGCTCAGGACAGGCTTGACCCTATAGACCACTACAATGAGCAGTTCTTC
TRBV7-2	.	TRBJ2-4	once	CASSPRQQNIQYF	TGTGCCAGCAGCCCTAGGCAGCAAAACATTCAGTACTTC
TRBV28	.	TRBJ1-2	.	CASSEDLSLLVAGYTF	TGTGCCAGCAGTGAGGACCTGTCATTATTGGTCGCTGGCTACACCTTC
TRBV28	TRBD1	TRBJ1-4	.	CASSDAGGANEKLFF	TGTGCCAGCAGTGATGCAGGGGGCGCGAATGAAAAACTGTTTTTT
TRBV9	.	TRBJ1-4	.	CASSVGGPTRANEKLFF	TGTGCCAGCAGCGTAGGGGGGCCAACGAGGGCTAATGAAAAACTGTTTTTT
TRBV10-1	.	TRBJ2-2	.	CASSATEYTGELFF	TGCGCCAGCAGTGCGACGGAGTACACCGGGGAGCTGTTTTTT
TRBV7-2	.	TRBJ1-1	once	CASSLVDTGANTEAFF	TGTGCCAGCAGCTTAGTAGATACAGGAGCCAACACTGAAGCTTTCTTT
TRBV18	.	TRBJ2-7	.	CASSQLTGPSYEQYF	TGTGCCAGCTCCCAACTGACCGGGCCCTCCTACGAGCAGTACTTC
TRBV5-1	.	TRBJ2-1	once	CASSFSPAHEQFF	TGCGCCAGCAGCTTCAGCCCCGCCCATGAGCAGTTCTTC
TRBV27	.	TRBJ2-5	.	CASSLSSREFQETQYF	TGTGCCAGCAGTTTATCATCCAGGGAGTTCCAAGAGACCCAGTACTTC
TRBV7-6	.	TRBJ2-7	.	CASSLSGPYEQYF	TGTGCCAGCAGCTTATCGGGGCCCTACGAGCAGTACTTC
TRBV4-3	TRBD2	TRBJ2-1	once	CASSQEISGRIYNEQFF	TGCGCCAGCAGCCAAGAAATAAGCGGGAGAATCTACAATGAGCAGTTCTTC